The 29 T cell receptor beta chains presented below share a single source sample, sequenced in a study of cytomegalovirus exposure and HLA in healthy donors. Sequencing used immunoSEQ multiplex PCR; TCRdb keeps in-frame clones, though not all of them. The sample lists under 200,000 clones, 65% to 90% seen once, with 2% to 2.5% in the top ten. The sample consisted of PBMCs. These receptors all stem from a woman under 30 in good health and CMV-seronegative.

The V and J genes are TRBV19 and TRBJ2-7; no clear D gene. Looked up from germline, CDR1 is LNHDA and CDR2 is SQIVND (reference sequence). V was pared by 5 bases and J by 2 bases, with 10 bases between. The CDR3 extends over 13 amino acids. The DNA of the CDR3 is TGTGCCAGTAGTGGTGGGCGCCCCTACGAGCAGTACTTC. Protein: CASSGGRPYEQYF.

The chain joins TRBV7-6 to TRBJ1-1; 7 bases agree with TRBD1. Germline trimming cut 5 bases from V and 4 bases from J; bases unmatched to any gene: 4. CDR1 SGHVS and CDR2 FNYEAQ come from the germline V gene. CDR3 length equals 13 residues. The chain's CDR3 is CASSQQGSTEAFF. The CDR3, as DNA: TGTGCCAGCAGCCAACAGGGGAGCACTGAAGCTTTCTTT.

This clone was observed once. V gene TRBV4-3 combines with J gene TRBJ2-2, with D perhaps TRBD2 (6 bases). V was pared by 4 bases and J by 6 bases, with 15 bases between. This CDR3 region has 15 residues. The V gene's germline CDR1 is LGHNA and CDR2 YSLEER. For the CDR3, the DNA is TGCGCCAGCAGCCCTGGCGGGAACTTCCCCGGGGAGCTGTTTTTT. As protein: CASSPGGNFPGELFF.

The rearrangement links TRBV13 to TRBJ1-1; the match to TRBD1 covers 8 bases. V trimming: 5 bases; J trimming: 4 bases; junction bases outside the gene matches: 12. This CDR3 has 16 residues. Germline assignment: CDR1 PRHDT and CDR2 FYEKMQ (reference sequence). The CDR3: CASSQPQTRGLTEAFF. Here the CDR3 DNA reads TGTGCCAGCAGCCAACCTCAAACCAGGGGGCTCACTGAAGCTTTCTTT.

This clone was detected a few times. The rearrangement uses TRBV29-1 and TRBJ2-7; 8 bases fit TRBD2. The CDR3 runs to 13 residues. CDR1 and CDR2 from the germline V gene are SQVTM and ANQGSEA. Trimming took 7 bases from V and 3 from J; bases not matched to a gene: 8. CDR3 in amino acids: CSARGGSGYEQYF. CDR3 nucleotide sequence: TGCAGCGCTCGGGGGGGCAGCGGCTACGAGCAGTACTTC.

The V and J genes are TRBV9 and TRBJ1-2; D not certain. The CDR3 length is 14 residues. The V and J ends lost 0 bases and 6 bases respectively, with 12 bases between them. The V gene's germline CDR1 is SGDLS and CDR2 YYNGEE. This CDR3 is CASSVDPRPDGYTF. The CDR3 coding sequence is TGTGCCAGCAGCGTAGACCCGCGGCCTGATGGCTACACCTTC.

The chain joins TRBV4-3 to TRBJ2-3; 8 bases are a match to TRBD2. The V and J ends lost 0 bases and 3 bases, in that order; junction bases with no gene match: 5. Germline V gene data show CDR1 as LGHNA and CDR2 as YSLEER. This CDR3 comprises 16 residues. CDR3 loop: CASSQDWREVTDTQYF. The DNA for the CDR3 is TGCGCCAGCAGCCAAGATTGGCGGGAGGTAACAGATACGCAGTATTTT.

V is TRBV6-1 and J is TRBJ2-2; 9 nucleotides agree with TRBD1. The CDR3 sequence is 14 residues long. CDR1 and CDR2 from the germline V gene are MNHNS and SASEGT. V lost 5 bases and J lost 7; bases outside the gene matches: 5. CDR3 amino acids: CASSIQGAGGELFF. CDR3 in DNA: TGTGCCAGCAGTATACAGGGGGCGGGCGGGGAGCTGTTTTTT.

This clone was seen more than once but under ten times. The rearrangement joins TRBV9 to TRBJ2-7; 9 bases line up with TRBD2. The V and J ends lost 4 bases and 4 bases, in that order; junction bases with no gene match: 9. CDR1 is SGDLS, CDR2 YYNGEE, per germline. CDR3 length: 15 residues. CDR3 DNA sequence: TGTGCCAGCAGCCCGCGGGAGGGGTCGAGGTACGAGCAGTACTTC. Its translation is CASSPREGSRYEQYF.

The chain employs TRBV11-2 and TRBJ1-2, with 7 bases lining up with TRBD1. The germline gives CDR1 SGHAT, CDR2 FQNNGV. Trimming cost V 5 bases and J 5 bases; bases outside gene matches: 23. This CDR3 has 19 residues. The CDR3 region is CASSALDRATEVLTYGYTF. CDR3 sequence (DNA): TGTGCCAGCAGCGCCCTAGACAGGGCCACGGAGGTACTTACGTATGGCTACACCTTC.

The chain couples TRBV18 to TRBJ2-3, with D possibly being TRBD2 (6 bases). Germline CDR1 reads KGHSH; CDR2 reads LQKENI. Trimming pared 4 bases from V and 2 bases from J, leaving 16 bases between. The CDR3 loop spans 16 amino acids. The DNA for the CDR3 is TGTGCCAGCTCACAGGTGCGGGGAGCTTACACAGATACGCAGTATTTT. This sequence encodes CASSQVRGAYTDTQYF.

The chain combines TRBV6-6 with TRBJ1-1; TRBD1 agrees at 10 bases. CDR1 MNHNY and CDR2 SVGAGI come from the germline V gene (reference sequence). This CDR3 has 15 amino acids. The ends lost 7 bases at V and 4 bases at J; junction bases unmatched: 9. CDR3 DNA sequence: TGTGCCAGCACCGACAGGGGGCGGGTAGGCACTGAAGCTTTCTTT. It specifies CASTDRGRVGTEAFF.

The chain joins TRBV2 to TRBJ2-3, with TRBD2 as a possible D gene (6 bases). The CDR3 loop spans 15 amino acids. CDR1 SNHLY and CDR2 FYNNEI come from the germline V gene. Trimming took 11 bases from V and 0 from J, leaving 18 bases between them. CDR3 sequence reads: CARSGTPLSTDTQYF. In DNA form, the CDR3 reads TGTGCCCGTTCCGGGACTCCTCTTAGCACAGATACGCAGTATTTT.

V gene TRBV4-2 combines with J gene TRBJ2-5; 8 bases are shared with TRBD2. V was clipped by 4 bases and J by 3 bases; unmatched bases: 4. From germline, CDR1 is LGHNA and CDR2 YNFKEQ. This CDR3 is built from 14 residues. The CDR3 DNA reads as TGTGCCAGCAGCCCTACAGCGGGGGAAGAGACCCAGTACTTC. Amino acid sequence: CASSPTAGEETQYF.

V usage is TRBV9 and J usage is TRBJ1-2; 7 nucleotides align to TRBD1. The germline V gene has CDR1 SGDLS and CDR2 YYNGEE. With 0 bases clipped from V and 4 bases from J, the junction kept 6 bases outside the gene matches. This CDR3 contains 15 residues. CDR3 loop: CASSVEKGGIYGYTF. The CDR3 nucleotides are TGTGCCAGCAGCGTAGAGAAAGGGGGCATCTATGGCTACACCTTC.

This chain joins TRBV7-9 and TRBJ2-1; D is ambiguous. Germline V gives CDR1 SEHNR, CDR2 FQNEAQ (reference sequence). V shed 5 bases and J shed 0 bases, with 11 bases lying between them. There are 15 residues in the CDR3. CDR3 nucleotide sequence: TGTGCCAGCAGCCGATTTTCAGGCTCCTACAATGAGCAGTTCTTC. As protein: CASSRFSGSYNEQFF.

The rearrangement joins TRBV6-6 to TRBJ1-5; D is possibly TRBD1 (5 bases). The CDR3 has 14 residues. Germline loops: CDR1 MNHNY, CDR2 SVGAGI (reference sequence). The V end was cut by 4 bases, the J end by 9 bases, with 16 bases between. CDR3 region: CASSSTVTKLPQHF. The CDR3 DNA follows: TGTGCCAGCAGTTCGACAGTGACAAAGTTGCCCCAGCATTTT.

The chain couples TRBV7-8 to TRBJ1-5; a possible D gene is TRBD1 (5 bases). V was clipped by 6 bases and J by 2 bases, with 8 bases between them. Germline V gene data show CDR1 as SGHVS and CDR2 as FQNEAQ. CDR3 size: 13 residues. The CDR3 sequence is CASSPTGNQPQHF. The CDR3 DNA reads TGTGCCAGCAGTCCGACAGGCAATCAGCCCCAGCATTTT.

This clone occurred a few times. The V call is TRBV29-1, the J call TRBJ2-7; D might be TRBD1 (5 bases). Germline CDR1 reads SQVTM; CDR2 reads ANQGSEA. The CDR3 is 13 amino acids. Trimming shortened V by 0 bases and J by 5 bases, and 11 bases separated the two germline ends. CDR3 DNA sequence: TGCAGCGTTGAAGATCGGGCAGGGAACGAGCAGTACTTC. Protein sequence: CSVEDRAGNEQYF.

V is TRBV4-2 and J is TRBJ1-1, with D unclear. This CDR3 contains 12 residues. V dropped 0 bases and J dropped 11 bases, with 10 bases sitting between them. Germline V gene sequence: CDR1 LGHNA, CDR2 YNFKEQ. CDR3 coding DNA: TGTGCCAGCAGCCAAGAAAACTTAGCGGCTTTCTTT. It encodes CASSQENLAAFF.

The V gene is TRBV6-1, the J gene TRBJ1-5, with D tentatively TRBD1 (5 bases). Trimming cost V 7 bases and J 1 base, with 11 bases left between them. CDR1 and CDR2 (germline): MNHNS, SASEGT. The CDR3 runs to 14 residues. Written as DNA, the CDR3 is TGTGCCAGCAATCAGCAGGGAAGCAATCAGCCCCAGCATTTT. Translated, it gives CASNQQGSNQPQHF.

V gene TRBV7-9 combines with J gene TRBJ2-3; 16 nucleotides match TRBD2. Germline V CDR1 and CDR2: SEHNR, FQNEAQ (reference sequence). CDR3 length equals 17 residues. The ends lost 4 bases at V and 3 bases at J; junction bases unmatched: 4. CDR3 bases: TGTGCCAGCAGCTCGGGACTAGCGGGGGGGAGGACAGATACGCAGTATTTT. Encoded protein: CASSSGLAGGRTDTQYF.

V and J are TRBV7-8 and TRBJ1-2, with TRBD1 matching over 9 bases. The CDR3 runs 13 residues. J lost 6 bases, V lost 5 bases, and 4 bases had no gene match. Germline V gene lookup returns CDR1 SGHVS and CDR2 FQNEAQ. The CDR3 nucleotides read TGTGCCAGCAGCCAGGACAGGGGCCATGGCTACACCTTC. This gives the protein CASSQDRGHGYTF.

This chain uses TRBV6-5 with TRBJ2-7, with 7 bases fitting TRBD1. This CDR3 contains 14 residues. From germline, CDR1 is MNHEY and CDR2 SVGAGI. V gave up 10 bases and J gave up 2 bases; unmatched junction bases: 11. This CDR3 reads CATQGRQGAYEQYF. The CDR3 nucleotides are TGTGCCACCCAAGGACGACAGGGTGCCTACGAGCAGTACTTC.

CDR3 nucleotide sequence: TGTGCCAGCAGCCTAGACTTCAATACGCAGTATTTT. Translation gives CASSLDFNTQYF. The genes are TRBV7-9 and TRBJ2-3; D remains unclear. V was shortened by 5 bases and J by 7 bases, with 10 bases between the two germline ends. In germline, CDR1 is SEHNR, CDR2 FQNEAQ (reference sequence). This CDR3 has 12 amino acids.

The chain has TRBV10-3 and TRBJ1-4; 8 bases are shared with TRBD1. The CDR3 extends over 16 amino acids. The V gene end was trimmed by 0 bases and the J gene end by 7 bases; junction bases not matched to a gene: 7. Germline V gene data show CDR1 as ENHRY and CDR2 as SYGVKD. Written as DNA, the CDR3 is TGTGCCATCAGTGAGTCTGAGAGACAGGGGTCTGAAAAACTGTTTTTT. Its protein is CAISESERQGSEKLFF.

J is TRBJ1-2 and V is TRBV10-2; D unclear. With 0 bases removed from V and 4 bases from J, the gap between germline ends came to 6 bases. The CDR3 is 13 residues long. Per the germline V gene, CDR1 is WSHSY and CDR2 is SAAADI. This CDR3 is CASSESAPYGYTF. CDR3 nucleotide sequence: TGCGCCAGCAGTGAGTCAGCCCCCTATGGCTACACCTTC.

V is TRBV9 and J is TRBJ2-7, with 7 nucleotides matching TRBD2. Trimming took 3 bases from V and 0 from J; bases not matched to a gene: 6. Germline CDR1 reads SGDLS; CDR2 reads YYNGEE. The CDR3 sequence is 15 residues long. The CDR3 nucleotides are TGTGCCAGCAGCGCTTCCGGGACTATCTCCTACGAGCAGTACTTC. Amino acid sequence: CASSASGTISYEQYF.

This clone occurred a few times. The chain couples TRBV18 to TRBJ2-7, with 8 bases aligning to TRBD2. V lost 2 bases, J lost 5 bases, and 5 bases stayed unmatched. Germline CDR1 KGHSH, CDR2 LQKENI. The CDR3 runs 14 residues. In nucleotides, the CDR3 is TGTGCCAGCTCACCATCCAGCGGGGGCGACGAGCAGTACTTC. This translates into CASSPSSGGDEQYF.